The sequence of this TCR beta chain was determined in a study of blood T cell repertoires in COVID-19. Whole-study context: Whether acute or convalescent, the COVID-19 samples came from the United States, Italy and Spain. T cells, B-cell-depleted T cells, or PBMCs supplied cDNA or gDNA.

Per germline, CDR1 SGHNT and CDR2 YYREEE (reference sequence). The length of the CDR3 is 13 residues. V was clipped by 0 bases and J by 12 bases, with 13 bases between them. Authors' processing steps: The authors estimated nucleated cell counts from reference gene primer amplification. The method was immunoSEQ multiplex PCR; TCRdb's version includes in-frame clones alone and lacks a portion of them. V and J calls and clone size come straight from that table; D and trimming were deduced from the DNA. The sample yields 310,000 or so clones, approximately 83% seen once. Sequenced: peripheral blood. The chain is built from TRBV5-4 and TRBJ1-5; tentative D call: TRBD1 (5 bases). The receptor comes from a woman in her thirties who had recovered from COVID-19. The CDR3 sequence: CASSLDGGGVQHF. CDR3 coding DNA: TGTGCCAGCAGCTTGGATGGGGGAGGGGTCCAGCATTTT.